This TCR beta chain came from a study of regulatory T cells in long-lasting Graves disease (dated by TCRdb to the early 2020s). Some background on the complete study: Persistent Graves' disease meant more than 5 years of antithyroid drug treatment with TSH receptor autoantibodies that stayed positive. This study used TCR sequencing and RNA sequencing of peripheral blood to compare persistent Graves' disease patients against newly diagnosed Graves' disease patients. The study was registered as a clinical trial and conducted in China. A total of around 35 samples underwent TCR sequencing: around 13 from persistent and approximately 20 from newly diagnosed Graves' disease patients. On average, persistent Graves' disease patients in the clinical cohort had been on antithyroid drugs for approximately 10 years.

The investigation overall reported the following: Lower TCR Shannon entropy and fewer highly expanded clones were observed in persistent Graves' disease patients than in newly diagnosed patients, which suggested clonal expansion. The small sample size was acknowledged by the authors as a limitation that may reduce accuracy. Peripheral blood alone was examined, since thyroid tissue, which constituted the primary lesion, could not be accessed. More public clonotypes were shared among persistent patients (under 3,000) than among newly diagnosed patients (roughly 1,000). Sequencing and analysis were limited to the TCR beta chain. TRBV28, TRBJ1-2 and TRBJ2-5 were preferentially used in persistent disease, while TRBV20-1 and TRBJ2-1 were favored in newly diagnosed disease.

In the germline V gene, CDR1 corresponds to MDHEN and CDR2 to SYDVKM. Germline trimming amounts to 5 bases on V and 5 bases on J, with 10 as the count of junction bases outside the gene matches. From the cysteine through the phenylalanine, the CDR3 covers 16 amino acids. The sequence is cut down to CDR3 DNA, 48 bases in frame from base 1. The time point label, read with the paper, signifies: persistent/refractory GD, antithyroid drugs over 5 years with positive TRAb. RNA was extracted from PBMCs in TRIzol for both TCR sequencing and RNA sequencing. Graves' disease was diagnosed according to American Thyroid Association guidelines. Patients were recruited from an endocrinology department in Xi'an, China. Each patient gave around 9 milliliters of peripheral blood, collected in an EDTA anticoagulant tube. PBMCs were isolated by Ficoll Paque Plus density gradient separation without further T cell sorting. An Agilent 2100 Bioanalyzer and agarose gel were used to assess RNA quality, and a NanoDrop 2000 was used to measure RNA concentration.

The library was generated by multiplex PCR. The instrument given in TCRdb is Illumina HiSeq 4000. iRepertoire HTBI primers and Arm-PCR amplification of CDR3 regions were used to construct TCR beta libraries. Before sequencing, the PCR products went through gel purification. Regarding the original processing steps: A total of roughly 58 TRBV and 14 TRBJ segments were identified across samples and were used for gene usage analysis of CDR3 amino acid clonotypes. Filtered high-quality paired reads were merged into contigs using COPE and FqMerger. BLAST was used to align contigs to IMGT TRBV, TRBD and TRBJ reference genes, and CDR3 was defined according to IMGT. Clonotypes above 0.1% frequency were classified as highly expanded clones. Shannon entropy was used to measure repertoire diversity, and the Gini coefficient was used to measure V-J evenness. Clonotypes shared by more than one individual were considered public. The public reads were reprocessed in TCRdb via fastp at Q25 and MiXCR, keeping in-frame beta chains. Every entry covers one CDR3 protein and lists the most common genes and DNA from its rows. TCRdb, rather than the study authors, made the V and J calls. The sample table holds roughly 450,000 distinct CDR3 sequences, of which 20% to 25% were seen once. The ten most abundant clones make up about an eighth of the sample.

This clonotype was detected many times. The antigen it binds to is not known. Base qualities were left out, and no much larger clone turns up one base away. This sample comprised peripheral blood mononuclear cells (PBMCs), obtained when the disease was refractory, from a patient treated with antithyroid drugs. This TCR came from a female donor with Graves disease. The sequence links TRBV28 to TRBJ2-2; 8 middle bases align to TRBD2. The sequenced DNA: TGTGCCAGCAGTCCCCCGGGAGGGACCGATACCGGGGAGCTGTTTTTT. It is translated as CASSPPGGTDTGELFF.